This T cell receptor beta chain was sequenced for a study of blood T cell repertoires in COVID-19. Study overall: Material from acute and convalescent COVID-19 was sourced from the United States, Italy and Spain. The cDNA or gDNA used as material had been derived from T cells, B-cell-depleted T cells, or PBMCs.

Original analysis: It was from reference gene primer amplification that nucleated cell counts were estimated. Libraries were prepared by immunoSEQ multiplex PCR; TCRdb keeps only in-frame clonotypes and omits some of them. The DNA was the basis for D and trimming; V, J and clone size are from that table. The top ten hold 5.1% of the sample, which has roughly 92,000 clones, 75% to 95% seen once. The V and J ends lost 2 bases and 0 bases, in that order; junction bases with no gene match: 7. Per the germline V gene, CDR1 is SGHRS and CDR2 is YFSETQ. This CDR3 region has 16 residues. Sequences were obtained from peripheral blood. This clonotype was sampled from a man in his fifties or sixties with acute or convalescent COVID-19. The chain employs TRBV5-1 and TRBJ2-5, with 7 bases identical to TRBD1. The CDR3 DNA sequence: TGCGCCAGCAGCTTACAGGGGAACCTTTACCAAGAGACCCAGTACTTC. Protein sequence: CASSLQGNLYQETQYF. The full variable domain, its missing parts supplied by reference TRBV5-1 and TRBJ2-5, is KAGVTQTPRYLIKTRGQQVTLSCSPISGHRSVSWYQQTPGQGLQFLFEYFSETQRNKGNFPGRFSGRQFSNSRSEMNVSTLELGDSALYLCASSLQGNLYQETQYFGPGTRLLVL.